This T cell receptor beta chain is drawn from a study of cytomegalovirus exposure and HLA in healthy donors. A multiplex PCR was run with 60 Vbeta primers and 13 Jbeta primers. Using immunoSEQ multiplex PCR, the repertoire was profiled, and TCRdb retains in-frame clones only, with some absent. The data show tens of thousands of clones, approximately 7.1% seen once. This CDR3 has 15 amino acids. The trim removed 11 bases at V and 6 bases at J, leaving 12 bases unmatched. CDR1 is SGHVS, CDR2 FNYEAQ, per germline. Sequences were obtained from PBMCs. The receptor was isolated from a man in his fifties in good health and CMV-seronegative. V is TRBV7-6 and J is TRBJ2-3; TRBD2 aligns across 12 bases. Written as DNA, the CDR3 is TGTGCCGTACTAGGGCTAGCGGGGGGGCCGGATACGCAGTATTTT. Its protein product is CAVLGLAGGPDTQYF.